A selection of T cell receptor beta chains follows, all from one sample in a study of T cells expressing NK-cell markers. Using the 5' RACE reads, TCRdb records one entry per CDR3 protein without DNA. The sample includes some 450,000 distinct CDR3 sequences. Sequenced material: blood T cells: a sorted CD56 or NKG2C T cell subset, CD4+ or CD8+ T cells, or bulk PBMC T cells (not recorded which). These receptors were obtained from a woman aged 18-70 years in good health. Both conserved end residues are part of each CDR3. The order of the fields is J gene, V gene, CDR3 length, CDR3 protein.

TRBJ2-7	TRBV29-1	13	CSVEDPGGYEQYF
TRBJ2-5	TRBV20-1	14	CSARDSGGGETQYF
TRBJ2-1	TRBV9	13	CASSPRSSNEQFF
TRBJ2-2	TRBV7-2	14	CAVLPWANTGELFF
TRBJ2-1	TRBV6-2/TRBV6-3	20	CASMAGTSLRWSLSYNEQFF
TRBJ1-5	TRBV12-3/TRBV12-4	15	CASSPEDRGNQPQHF
TRBJ1-6	TRBV20-1	16	CSAESLGGLTNSPLHF
TRBJ2-3	TRBV5-6	17	CASSTPRDTPKPYTQYF
TRBJ2-7	TRBV5-6	14	CASSLGQATYEQYF
TRBJ2-7	TRBV29-1	13	CSVESSSSGEQYF
TRBJ2-7	TRBV5-5	15	CASSLTSGSSYEQYF
TRBJ1-1	TRBV7-2	12	CASSLQQGWAFF
TRBJ2-5	TRBV9	16	CASSSGGALPGETQYF
TRBJ2-7	TRBV5-8	16	CASSFGLAGRADEQYF
TRBJ1-1	TRBV6-1	16	CASSPGTGTLWPEAFF
TRBJ1-6	TRBV19	14	CASRVGRGDSPLHF
TRBJ2-2	TRBV30	14	CAWIPGGRIGELFF
TRBJ2-2	TRBV5-1	16	CASSLVPGSGTGELFF
TRBJ2-1	TRBV12-3/TRBV12-4	15	CASSLRTGRYNEQFF
TRBJ2-1	TRBV12-3/TRBV12-4	14	CASNPGLATSEQFF
TRBJ2-7	TRBV28	13	CASTLTGVGEQYF
TRBJ2-1	TRBV7-9	16	CASSLVSGNLNLEQFF
TRBJ1-2	TRBV4-2	11	CASSQDFGIVF
TRBJ2-1	TRBV12-3/TRBV12-4	14	CASRPQRGVNEQFF
TRBJ2-1	TRBV5-1	14	CASSLAERRDEQFF
TRBJ2-3	TRBV6-1	15	CASRRGGPTTDTQYF
TRBJ1-2	TRBV6-5	15	CASSYSIRDNYGYTF
TRBJ2-3	TRBV6-2/TRBV6-3	17	CASSYSTGRLSTDTQYF
TRBJ2-5	TRBV7-9	13	CASSSYREETQYF
TRBJ2-7	TRBV6-2/TRBV6-3	16	CASRKWDSGSTYEQYF
TRBJ1-2	TRBV20-1	12	CSAQTANYGYTF
TRBJ1-2	TRBV27	16	CASSLRGQGATYGYTF
TRBJ2-5	TRBV20-1	11	CSARVKETQYF
TRBJ2-1	TRBV11-2	15	CASSPPWRSYNEQFF
TRBJ2-7	TRBV7-2	14	CASSPTRGPYEQYF
TRBJ2-1	TRBV6-2/TRBV6-3	16	CASSYMRRELNNEQFF
TRBJ1-1	TRBV6-1	15	CASSPPYAGVTEAFF
TRBJ1-1	TRBV7-9	14	CASSLDGQGVEAFF
TRBJ2-5	TRBV19	12	CASSKPQETQYF
TRBJ1-1	TRBV20-1	14	CSANQGRTGTEAFF
TRBJ2-5	TRBV7-2	13	CASSRGGSETQYF
TRBJ2-7	TRBV30	13	CAWTGGGAYEQYF
TRBJ2-5	TRBV6-5	13	CASSYDPTGTQYF
TRBJ2-3	TRBV28	15	CATTPGGSGKDTQYF
TRBJ2-2	TRBV3-1	12	CASSQDAGELFF
TRBJ2-1	TRBV10-3	15	CAIANGQVEPNEQFF
TRBJ1-3	TRBV6-1	11	CASLSTTLTYF
TRBJ2-7	TRBV5-1	13	CASSEGPAYEQYF